This T cell receptor beta chain was profiled in a study of control samples from healthy donors and cancer patients. Some clones are missing from TCRdb's copy, which holds only in-frame ones; the method was immunoSEQ multiplex PCR. Of about 110,000 clones detected, approximately 84% appear once; the ten largest clones hold around 6.6%. This CDR3 contains 14 residues. The V and J ends lost 4 bases and 9 bases respectively, with 17 bases between them. Germline CDR1 reads SGHRS; CDR2 reads YFSETQ. This sequence joins TRBV5-1 and TRBJ2-1, with TRBD1 as a possible D gene (6 bases). The sequenced sample consisted of blood. The receptor's source is a man aged 18 to 29 in good health. CDR3 region: CASSTDARGTEQFF. As DNA, the CDR3 is TGCGCCAGCAGCACTGATGCCAGGGGAACTGAGCAGTTCTTC.